The T cell receptor (beta chain) described here comes from a study of regulatory T cells. Study-wide points: Hydrophobic residues at CDR3 positions 6 and 7 were enriched in conventional CD4+ T cells of CD3G-deficient patients.

A remark on this clone: Its antigen is currently unknown.

The primer mix had 52 TRBV and 13 TRBJ primers. Assay: immunoSEQ multiplex PCR; the TCRdb copy retains only in-frame clones and omits some. The sample records some 15,000 clones, roughly 82% being singletons. V lost 7 bases, J lost 6 bases, and 15 bases lay in between. CDR1 MNHNS and CDR2 SASEGT come from the germline V gene. The CDR3 length is 13 residues. The TCR comes from a person in their thirties with CD3G deficiency. The material sequenced was conventional CD4+ T cells sorted from blood. This chain connects TRBV6-1 to TRBJ1-2, with D maybe TRBD1 (6 bases). The CDR3 is CASTLQGFDGYTF. The CDR3 DNA is TGTGCCAGCACACTACAGGGCTTCGATGGCTACACCTTC.